The rows below give T cell receptor beta chains drawn from one sample of a study of T cell changes during pregnancy in multiple sclerosis. TCRdb keeps only in-frame clones here, not all; method: immunoSEQ multiplex PCR. The sample holds some 85,000 clones, just over 90% seen once. This specimen was peripheral blood, taken in the second trimester of pregnancy. The source of these receptors is a female donor in good health, enrolled as a control in a pregnancy study. CDR3s include the opening cysteine and the closing phenylalanine or tryptophan. The order of the fields is clone size, V gene, D gene, J gene, CDR3 DNA, CDR3 protein. A D gene is named only where the DNA matches it firmly. Only part of the rows carry a size: once, few, many, or a class if the clone is expanded.

NA	TRBV6-5	TRBD1	TRBJ1-2	TGTGCCAGCAGATCCTACAGGGGAACCGGCTACACCTTC	CASRSYRGTGYTF
NA	TRBV19	NA	TRBJ1-2	TGTGCCAGTAGCCCCGTCGGGGGGCGCGTTGAAGGCTACACCTTC	CASSPVGGRVEGYTF
NA	TRBV4-2	NA	TRBJ1-4	TGTGCCAGCAGCCAAGAAATCCTCACAGGGTCGGGGGAAAAACTGTTTTTT	CASSQEILTGSGEKLFF
NA	TRBV19	NA	TRBJ1-3	TGTGCCAGTAGTATAGATCTGAGCTCTGGAAACACCATATATTTT	CASSIDLSSGNTIYF
NA	TRBV7-6	NA	TRBJ2-7	TGTGCCAGCAGGCGACAGGATTCGGTCGAGCAGTACTTC	CASRRQDSVEQYF
NA	TRBV7-9	NA	TRBJ1-5	TGTGCCAGCAGCTTAGCAGGGGCCCAATTTCAGCCCCAGCATTTT	CASSLAGAQFQPQHF
NA	TRBV30	NA	TRBJ1-1	TGTGCAGGGGCAGCTCATGGGGACACTGAAGCTTTCTTT	CAGAAHGDTEAFF
NA	TRBV30	TRBD2	TRBJ2-5	TGTGCCTGGGAGAGGGCGGGACTACAAGAGACCCAGTACTTC	CAWERAGLQETQYF
NA	TRBV5-1	TRBD1	TRBJ1-6	TGCGCCAGCAGCAAGGGACAGGGGCAATCACCCCTCCACTTT	CASSKGQGQSPLHF
NA	TRBV7-2	TRBD1	TRBJ1-4	TGTGCCAGCAGCCAGACAGGGAGCAATGAAAAACTGTTTTTT	CASSQTGSNEKLFF
NA	TRBV6-1	TRBD1	TRBJ1-3	TGTGCCAGCAGTGAGGGACAGGCGGTCTCTGGAAACACCATATATTTT	CASSEGQAVSGNTIYF
NA	TRBV30	TRBD1	TRBJ1-2	TGTGCCTGGAGTGTACAGGGGGCAAGTGGCTACACCTTC	CAWSVQGASGYTF
NA	TRBV29-1	TRBD1	TRBJ1-1	TGCAGCGTTGGGGGCAGGGGGAATCTTATGAACACTGAAGCTTTCTTT	CSVGGRGNLMNTEAFF
once	TRBV30	TRBD1	TRBJ2-7	TGTGCCTGGAGTGCGGGACAGGACTTCTACGAGCAGTACTTC	CAWSAGQDFYEQYF
once	TRBV4-1	TRBD2	TRBJ2-1	TGCGCCAGCAGCCCACTACAGGGACTAGCGGGGGAGCAGTTCTTC	CASSPLQGLAGEQFF
NA	TRBV4-3	TRBD1	TRBJ1-2	TGCGCCAGCAGCCAAGATCTTGAAAGTTTCGGGACAGTGAGGGGCTACACCTTC	CASSQDLESFGTVRGYTF
NA	TRBV19	NA	TRBJ2-3	TGTGCCAGTAGTCCCCGTGCAGGGTTCACAGATACGCAGTATTTT	CASSPRAGFTDTQYF
NA	TRBV15	TRBD1	TRBJ2-7	TGTGCCACCAGCGTGACAGGGGGCCCCTACGAGCAGTACTTC	CATSVTGGPYEQYF